This T cell receptor beta chain is from a study of shared clonotypes between healthy human individuals. Into CD45RA+ naive and CD45RA-negative memory subsets, the CD4+ cells were split. Germline V lookup: CDR1 MDHEN, CDR2 SYDVKM. The CDR3 has 14 amino acids. Trimming cost V 3 bases and J 2 bases, with 11 bases left between them. TCRdb's table, derived via immunoSEQ multiplex PCR, lists solely in-frame clones and lacks some. The repertoire holds about 2.3 million clones, with just under 95% as singletons. J is TRBJ2-7 and V is TRBV28; D uncertain. The source of this sequence is a man aged 18 to 35 in good health. Some clones in this sample may be carry-over from other donors' samples. Material for sequencing was naive CD4+ T cells from PBMCs. The subset: CD45RA+ positively selected. The CDR3 DNA reads TGTGCCAGCAGTTTTAGGATGAGCACCTACGAGCAGTACTTC. Translated, it gives CASSFRMSTYEQYF.